This TCR beta chain was captured by sequencing in a study of cytotoxic CD8 clonotypes in ibrutinib-treated CLL. Across the study: After a median of around six years, about 14 patients stayed remitted and roughly 12 progressed; responses had been partial in 24 and complete in 2.

At least ten counts were recorded for this clone. What it binds is not known. The same CDR3 is also encoded by other DNA sequences in this sample. TCRdb's table, derived via immunoSEQ multiplex PCR, lists solely in-frame clones and lacks some. The repertoire holds about 60,000 clones, with 45% to 70% as singletons. Points from the study as a whole: Against age-matched healthy donors, baseline clonality ran higher and tracked circulating CD8+ T-cell counts. With treatment, public clonotypes, which were uncommon, either contracted or remained stable. Patients with sustained remission and those progressing were sampled at differing times.

Here the sequenced sample was PBMCs, taken after 24 months of ibrutinib treatment. This receptor was taken from a human donor with chronic lymphocytic leukemia.

The CDR3 spells CASSGNEQFF. CDR3 bases: TGTGCCAGCAGCGGTAATGAGCAGTTCTTC. This chain joins TRBV9 and TRBJ2-1; D is undetermined. The CDR3 covers 10 residues. Trimming took off 3 bases at V and 7 bases at J, with 2 bases between the two ends. CDR1 and CDR2 from the germline V gene are SGDLS and YYNGEE. Looking up the rest from reference TRBV9 and TRBJ2-1 gives the full variable domain: DSGVTQTPKHLITATGQRVTLRCSPRSGDLSVYWYQQSLDQGLQFLIQYYNGEERAKGNILERFSAQQFPDLHSELNLSSLELGDSALYFCASSGNEQFFGPGTRLTVL.